Included here is one T cell receptor (beta chain) sequence, with context. Its antigen remains unidentified. For CDR3 and TCR beta VDJ profiling, genomic DNA was the template used. MiXCR, run by TCRdb on the reads, gives a single entry per CDR3 protein. The sample has hundreds of thousands of distinct CDR3 sequences, 60% to 80% seen once. This entry belongs to a study of CD8+CD57+ T cells in acquired aplastic anemia. Study-level findings and limits: The same twenty-nine CD8+ CDR3 sequences occurred in patients and in controls.

Trimming took 9 bases from V and 10 from J; bases not matched to a gene: 8. The CDR3 is 14 residues long. The clonotype originates from a human donor in good health, serving as a control. The sequencing input was sorted CD4+, CD8+, or CD8+CD57+ T cells (not recorded which) from PBMCs. V and J are TRBV12-3 or TRBV12-4 and TRBJ1-6, with 11 bases matching TRBD1. The DNA for the CDR3 is TGTGCCAGTAGTGCGAGGACAGGGGGCTCACCCCTCCACTTT. This gives the protein CASSARTGGSPLHF.